The subject of this entry is one TCR beta chain. The sample originates from a study of cytomegalovirus exposure and HLA in healthy donors. Study context: Some 85 million unique TCRs, all from HLA-typed donors, were included in an early release of the data.

The CDR3 runs 17 residues. The V segment lost 5 bases and the J segment 3 bases; nucleotides outside the gene matches: 10. Germline lookup yields CDR1 SGHVS and CDR2 FQNEAQ. With 60 Vbeta and 13 Jbeta primers, the PCR was carried out. Sequencing used immunoSEQ multiplex PCR; TCRdb keeps in-frame clones, though not all of them. The sample contains around 100,000 clones, approximately 72% of which appear only once. The rearrangement joins TRBV7-8 to TRBJ2-1, with TRBD2 matching 10 bases. Sequenced material: PBMCs. The sequence was obtained from a woman aged 45-65 years in good health and CMV-seronegative. CDR3 nucleotides: TGTGCCAGCAGCCGAACGCCTAGCGGGAGAAACTACAATGAGCAGTTCTTC. Its translation is CASSRTPSGRNYNEQFF. Complete variable domain (other parts from reference TRBV7-8 and TRBJ2-1): GAGVSQSPRYKVAKRGQDVALRCDPISGHVSLFWYQQALGQGPEFLTYFQNEAQLDKSGLPSDRFFAERPEGSVSTLKIQRTQQEDSAVYLCASSRTPSGRNYNEQFFGPGTRLTVL.